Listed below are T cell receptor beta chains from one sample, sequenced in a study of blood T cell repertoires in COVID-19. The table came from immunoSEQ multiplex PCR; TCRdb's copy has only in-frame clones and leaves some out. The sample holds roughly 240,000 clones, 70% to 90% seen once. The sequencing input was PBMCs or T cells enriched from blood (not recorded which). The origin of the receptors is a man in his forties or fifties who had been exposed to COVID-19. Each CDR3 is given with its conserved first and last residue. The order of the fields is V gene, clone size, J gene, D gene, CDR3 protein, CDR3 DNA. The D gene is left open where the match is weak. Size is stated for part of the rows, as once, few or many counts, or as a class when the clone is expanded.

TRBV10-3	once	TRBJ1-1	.	CAITTGQNTEAFF	TGTGCCATCACGACAGGCCAAAACACTGAAGCTTTCTTT
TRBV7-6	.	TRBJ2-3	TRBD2	CASRRLAESTDTQYF	TGTGCCAGCAGGAGACTAGCGGAATCCACAGATACGCAGTATTTT
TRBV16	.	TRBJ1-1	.	CASSVQGNTEAFF	TGTGCCAGCAGCGTACAGGGGAACACTGAAGCTTTCTTT
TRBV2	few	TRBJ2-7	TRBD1	CASTWDRAMREQYF	TGTGCCAGCACCTGGGACAGGGCCATGAGAGAGCAGTACTTC
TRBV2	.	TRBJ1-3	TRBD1	CASSPGQGLLYGRNTIYF	TGTGCCAGCAGCCCGGGACAGGGCCTTTTGTATGGAAGAAACACCATATATTTT
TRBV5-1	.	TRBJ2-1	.	CASSKIPEGVLRSDEQFF	TGCGCCAGCAGCAAAATCCCAGAAGGGGTGCTACGCTCCGATGAGCAGTTCTTC
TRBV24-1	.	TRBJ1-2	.	CATSDDRTWHGYTF	TGTGCCACCAGTGATGACAGGACGTGGCATGGCTACACCTTC
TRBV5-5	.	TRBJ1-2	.	CASSLGGGNGYTF	TGTGCCAGCAGCTTGGGAGGGGGAAATGGCTACACCTTC
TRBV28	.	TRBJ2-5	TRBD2	CASGRGGRQTQYF	TGTGCCAGCGGCCGGGGGGGCCGTCAGACCCAGTACTTC
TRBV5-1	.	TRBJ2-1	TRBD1	CASSGTGLERFF	TGCGCCAGCAGCGGGACAGGGCTTGAACGGTTCTTC
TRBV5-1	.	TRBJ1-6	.	CASSLGTLGGGHNSPLHF	TGCGCCAGCAGCTTGGGAACCCTCGGAGGAGGCCATAATTCACCCCTCCACTTT
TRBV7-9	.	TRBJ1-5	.	CASTRSGENQPQHF	TGTGCCAGCACCCGATCGGGGGAGAATCAGCCCCAGCATTTT
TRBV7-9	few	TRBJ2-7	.	CASSPLTGRRIAYEQYF	TGTGCCAGCAGCCCCCTAACAGGACGTAGAATTGCCTACGAGCAGTACTTC
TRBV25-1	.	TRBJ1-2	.	CASSEWGDYGYTF	TGTGCCAGCAGTGAATGGGGGGACTATGGCTACACCTTC
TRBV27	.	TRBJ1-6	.	CASRLSSYNSPLHF	TGTGCCAGCCGCCTAAGCTCCTATAATTCACCCCTCCACTTT
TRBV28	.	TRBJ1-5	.	CASSLAGVSNQPQHF	TGTGCCAGCAGTTTAGCAGGGGTGAGCAATCAGCCCCAGCATTTT
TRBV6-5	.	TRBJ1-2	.	CASRSSGNYGYTF	TGTGCCAGTAGGAGTTCAGGGAACTATGGCTACACCTTC
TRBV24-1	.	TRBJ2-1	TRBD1	CATSDSGTAPLYEQFF	TGTGCCACCAGTGATTCCGGGACAGCACCCTTGTATGAGCAGTTCTTC
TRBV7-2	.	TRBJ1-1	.	CASRVIQGVNTEAFF	TGTGCCAGCAGGGTAATCCAGGGCGTCAACACTGAAGCTTTCTTT
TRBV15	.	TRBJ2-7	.	CATSRGAVSYEQYF	TGTGCCACCAGCAGAGGGGCAGTCTCCTACGAGCAGTACTTC
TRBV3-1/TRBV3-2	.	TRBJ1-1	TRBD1	CASSQPGQGAEAFF	TGTGCCAGCAGCCAACCGGGACAGGGGGCTGAAGCTTTCTTT
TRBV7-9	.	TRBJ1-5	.	CASSSSGVNQPQHF	TGTGCCAGCAGCTCCTCAGGGGTCAATCAGCCCCAGCATTTT
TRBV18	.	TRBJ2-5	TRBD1	CASSPGTGQPETQYF	TGTGCCAGCTCACCGGGGACAGGGCAGCCGGAGACCCAGTACTTC
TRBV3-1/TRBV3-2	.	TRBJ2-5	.	CASSPIYQIETQYF	TGTGCCAGCAGCCCGATATACCAGATAGAGACCCAGTACTTC
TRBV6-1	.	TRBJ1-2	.	CASSEAGGRGTYGYTF	TGTGCCAGCAGTGAAGCTGGGGGCAGGGGTACCTATGGCTACACCTTC
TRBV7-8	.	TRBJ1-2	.	CASSSTGFNYGYTF	TGTGCCAGCAGTTCTACAGGGTTTAACTATGGCTACACCTTC
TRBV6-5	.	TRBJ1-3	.	CASSFIGNTIYF	TGTGCCAGCAGTTTTATTGGAAACACCATATATTTT
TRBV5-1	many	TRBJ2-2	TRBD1	CASSLNLGAGGSGELFF	TGCGCCAGCAGCTTGAATCTGGGTGCAGGGGGATCCGGGGAGCTGTTTTTT
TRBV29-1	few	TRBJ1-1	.	CSVELIAPVTEAFF	TGCAGCGTTGAATTGATAGCGCCCGTGACTGAAGCTTTCTTT
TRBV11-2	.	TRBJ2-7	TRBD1	CASLGTGFEQYF	TGTGCCAGCCTCGGGACAGGGTTCGAGCAGTACTTC
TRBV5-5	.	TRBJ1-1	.	CASSYHSTEAFF	TGTGCCAGCAGCTATCACAGCACTGAAGCTTTCTTT
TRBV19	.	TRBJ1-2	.	CASSVQGNYGYTF	TGTGCCAGTAGTGTCCAGGGTAACTATGGCTACACCTTC
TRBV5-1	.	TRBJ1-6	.	CASSREGNSPLHF	TGCGCCAGCAGCCGCGAGGGTAATTCACCCCTCCACTTT
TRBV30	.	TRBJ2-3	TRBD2	CAWSRRRTSGGGDTQYF	TGTGCCTGGAGTCGACGCAGGACTAGCGGGGGTGGGGATACGCAGTATTTT
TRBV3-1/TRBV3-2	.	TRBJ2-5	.	CASSNRYQETQYF	TGTGCCAGCAGCAACCGGTACCAAGAGACCCAGTACTTC
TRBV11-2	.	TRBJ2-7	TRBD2	CASSIDPGAGIEQYF	TGTGCCAGCAGCATTGATCCGGGAGCGGGGATCGAGCAGTACTTC
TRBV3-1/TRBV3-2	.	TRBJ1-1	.	CASSQHTRTEAFF	TGTGCCAGCAGCCAACACACACGAACTGAAGCTTTCTTT
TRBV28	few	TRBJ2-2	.	CASSYRNTGELFF	TGTGCCAGCAGTTATAGGAACACCGGGGAGCTGTTTTTT
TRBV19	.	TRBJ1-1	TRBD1	CASRPTGTETEAFF	TGTGCCAGTAGACCGACCGGGACAGAGACTGAAGCTTTCTTT
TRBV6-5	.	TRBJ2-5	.	CASSYRVTQYF	TGTGCCAGCAGTTACCGGGTGACCCAGTACTTC
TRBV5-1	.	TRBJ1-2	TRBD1	CASSLGQGAGVGYTF	TGCGCCAGCAGCTTGGGACAGGGGGCTGGTGTTGGCTACACCTTC
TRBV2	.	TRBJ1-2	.	CASNQRRGDGYTF	TGTGCCAGCAACCAAAGACGGGGGGATGGCTACACCTTC
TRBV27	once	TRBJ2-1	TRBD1	CASSFLDRMVEQFF	TGTGCCAGCAGTTTTCTGGACAGGATGGTTGAGCAGTTCTTC
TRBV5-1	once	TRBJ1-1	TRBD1	CASSPGQGAFNTEAFF	TGCGCCAGCAGCCCGGGACAGGGGGCGTTCAACACTGAAGCTTTCTTT
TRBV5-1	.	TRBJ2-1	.	CASSSQNQGTLYNEQFF	TGCGCCAGCAGCAGCCAGAACCAGGGAACCCTCTACAATGAGCAGTTCTTC
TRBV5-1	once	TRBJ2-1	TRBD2	CASSLFSGGSYNEQFF	TGCGCCAGCAGCTTGTTTTCGGGGGGCTCCTACAATGAGCAGTTCTTC
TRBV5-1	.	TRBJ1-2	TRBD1	CASSPGTESNYGYTF	TGCGCCAGCAGTCCCGGGACAGAATCTAACTATGGCTACACCTTC